Below, 18 T cell receptor beta chains from the same sample are listed, as sequenced in a study of regulatory T cells in long-lasting Graves disease. Regarding time point: newly diagnosed GD, antithyroid drugs for less than 3 months. The TCR library was prepared using RNA isolated from PBMCs. CDR3 regions were amplified by Arm-PCR using iRepertoire HTBI primers to build TCR beta libraries. TCRdb used MiXCR to reprocess the multiplex PCR reads, holding one entry per CDR3 protein. The sample records around 320,000 distinct CDR3 sequences, over 15% being singletons. The same data also went into a second study, on T cells in Graves' hyperthyroidism and ophthalmopathy.

The sample consisted of peripheral blood mononuclear cells (PBMCs), taken at new diagnosis, from a patient treated with antithyroid drugs. These receptors were collected from a man between 40 and 49 years old with Graves disease.

This clonotype has a handful of counts. The CDR3 loop is CSVAKAQGSYEQYF. CDR3 DNA: TGCAGCGTCGCCAAGGCTCAGGGGTCCTACGAGCAGTACTTC. The genes are TRBV29-1 and TRBJ2-7, with D possibly TRBD1 on 6 matching bases. The CDR3 contains 14 residues. Germline loops: CDR1 SQVTM, CDR2 ANQGSEA. The germline V and J ends were trimmed by 6 bases and 1 base, with 16 bases remaining between them.

This chain joins TRBV7-2 and TRBJ2-3; 13 positions match TRBD2. CDR3 length equals 17 residues. Trimming took 3 bases from V and 0 from J; bases not matched to a gene: 3. CDR1 and CDR2 from the germline V gene are SGHTA and FQGNSA. The CDR3 is CASSLGGLAGSTDTQYF. The CDR3 DNA sequence: TGTGCCAGCAGCTTGGGGGGACTAGCGGGAAGCACAGATACGCAGTATTTT.

This clonotype was seen many times. V usage is TRBV10-2 and J usage is TRBJ2-7; 7 bases line up with TRBD1. The germline gives CDR1 WSHSY, CDR2 SAAADI. V lost 4 bases, J lost 2 bases, and 2 bases stayed unmatched. The CDR3 runs 13 residues. CDR3 loop: CASSGTGAYEQYF. As DNA, the CDR3 is TGCGCCAGCAGTGGGACAGGAGCCTACGAGCAGTACTTC.

The chain is built from TRBV18 and TRBJ1-1; a weak D match, TRBD1 (5 bases). The V end was cut by 1 base, the J end by 4 bases, with 25 bases between. CDR3 length: 19 amino acids. Germline CDR1 is KGHSH and CDR2 is LQKENI. CDR3 sequence reads: CASSPLTVAGTLGGTEAFF. In DNA form, the CDR3 reads TGTGCCAGCTCACCACTAACGGTCGCAGGGACCCTTGGGGGCACTGAAGCTTTCTTT.

This clonotype was counted a few times. V and J are TRBV27 and TRBJ1-3; TRBD1 might be the D (6 bases). This CDR3 has 15 residues. Germline values: CDR1 MNHEY, CDR2 SMNVEV (reference sequence). The V end was cut by 6 bases, the J end by 1 base, with 13 bases between. The CDR3: CASSRRRGSGNTIYF. In DNA, the CDR3 is TGTGCCAGCAGCCGACGGAGGGGGTCTGGAAACACCATATATTTT.

This clonotype occurred many times. V and J are TRBV20-1 and TRBJ2-7; D not certain. Trimming stripped 2 bases from V and 7 bases from J, with 12 bases between. The CDR3 contains 12 residues. Germline CDR1 is DFQATT and CDR2 is SNEGSKA (reference sequence). CDR3 in amino acids: CSARHGLGEQYF. CDR3 nucleotides: TGCAGTGCTAGACACGGCCTCGGGGAGCAGTACTTC.

This clonotype was seen more than once but under ten times. V usage is TRBV4-2 and J usage is TRBJ2-3; 8 positions agree with TRBD1. The junction had 1 base not matched to a gene; V was cut back by 8 bases and J by 0 bases. The CDR3 sequence is 13 residues long. From germline, CDR1 is LGHNA and CDR2 YNFKEQ. The CDR3 reads CASGQGSTDTQYF. As DNA, the CDR3 is TGTGCCAGCGGACAGGGCAGCACAGATACGCAGTATTTT.

This clonotype turned up a few times. This chain links TRBV6-1 with TRBJ2-1; 10 nucleotides line up with TRBD2. The length of the CDR3 is 16 residues. The ends lost 5 bases at V and 7 bases at J; junction bases unmatched: 11. Per the germline V gene, CDR1 is MNHNS and CDR2 is SASEGT. CDR3 nucleotide sequence: TGTGCCAGCAGTAGCGGGGGGGCCTTTATTTTTAATGAGCAGTTCTTC. This codes for CASSSGGAFIFNEQFF.

This clonotype was seen ten or more times. This chain links TRBV5-1 with TRBJ1-5; D is unclear. The CDR3 has 13 amino acids. Looked up from germline, CDR1 is SGHRS and CDR2 is YFSETQ. The V and J ends lost 3 bases and 6 bases respectively, with 10 bases between them. CDR3 region: CASSSSVGQPQHF. The CDR3 DNA reads as TGCGCCAGCAGCTCCTCGGTCGGTCAGCCCCAGCATTTT.

V usage is TRBV6-2 or TRBV6-3 and J usage is TRBJ2-7, with D maybe TRBD1 (5 bases). V was trimmed by 6 bases and J by 4 bases, leaving 19 bases between them. The CDR3 has 15 amino acids. The germline V gene has CDR1 MNHEY and CDR2 SVGEGT. The CDR3 DNA follows: TGTGCCAGCAGCCAACCCAGGGCAGGACGATACGAGCAGTACTTC. This sequence encodes CASSQPRAGRYEQYF.

At least ten counts were recorded for this clonotype. V and J are TRBV7-9 and TRBJ1-1; weak D call: TRBD1 (5 bases). The V gene's germline CDR1 is SEHNR and CDR2 FQNEAQ (reference sequence). V was cut by 6 bases and J by 4 bases, with 9 bases left in between. The CDR3 loop spans 12 amino acids. This CDR3 is CASRGVGTEAFF. The CDR3 DNA sequence: TGTGCCAGCAGGGGGGTTGGCACTGAAGCTTTCTTT.

This chain connects TRBV28 to TRBJ1-1; D is uncertain. The CDR3 runs 12 residues. The germline V and J ends were trimmed by 4 bases and 3 bases, with 6 bases remaining between them. Germline CDR1 and CDR2: MDHEN and SYDVKM. CDR3 nucleotide sequence: TGTGCCAGCAGTTCAGGAGACACTGAAGCTTTCTTT. This encodes CASSSGDTEAFF.

In this sample, this clonotype turned up many times. The V gene is TRBV6-1, the J gene TRBJ2-7; weak D call: TRBD2 (5 bases). The CDR3 runs 12 residues. Germline V CDR1 and CDR2: MNHNS, SASEGT. The V end lost 8 bases, the J end lost 3 bases, and 11 bases lay between the germline ends. The CDR3: CASSRRLYEQYF. As DNA, the CDR3 is TGTGCCAGCTCGAGGAGGCTCTACGAGCAGTACTTC.

This clonotype was counted many times. The V call is TRBV18, the J call TRBJ2-7, with D perhaps TRBD1 (6 bases). Germline V gene data show CDR1 as KGHSH and CDR2 as LQKENI. The V and J ends lost 2 bases and 2 bases respectively, with 10 bases between them. This CDR3 region has 14 residues. CDR3 sequence reads: CASSPDRTAYEQYF. CDR3 nucleotides: TGTGCCAGCTCACCAGACAGGACAGCCTACGAGCAGTACTTC.

This clonotype was recorded many times. The chain links TRBV2 to TRBJ1-1; TRBD1 aligns across 8 bases. This CDR3 is 13 amino acids long. V lost 6 bases, J lost 5 bases, and 5 bases stayed unmatched. Germline loops: CDR1 SNHLY, CDR2 FYNNEI. DNA for the CDR3: TGTGCCAGCAGGGGACAGGTGGGGACTGAAGCTTTCTTT. It yields the protein CASRGQVGTEAFF.

The chain joins TRBV5-1 to TRBJ1-5, with D unclear. Trimming left V 1 base short and J 6 bases short, with 17 bases between. The CDR3 has 16 amino acids. Germline CDR1 is SGHRS and CDR2 is YFSETQ. The CDR3 here is CASSLSPGGHIQPQHF. The CDR3 coding sequence is TGCGCCAGCAGCTTGTCACCTGGAGGGCACATTCAGCCCCAGCATTTT. The full variable domain, with the rest looked up from reference TRBV5-1 and TRBJ1-5, is KAGVTQTPRYLIKTRGQQVTLSCSPISGHRSVSWYQQTPGQGLQFLFEYFSETQRNKGNFPGRFSGRQFSNSRSEMNVSTLELGDSALYLCASSLSPGGHIQPQHFGDGTRLSIL.

In this sample, this clonotype turned up many times. V is TRBV30 and J is TRBJ2-3; 8 bases match TRBD2. CDR3 length: 14 amino acids. The junction had 6 bases not matched to a gene; V was cut back by 2 bases and J by 5 bases. Germline lookup yields CDR1 GTSNPN and CDR2 SVGIG (reference sequence). The CDR3 loop is CAWSTGGAGDTQYF. In nucleotides, the CDR3 is TGTGCCTGGAGTACGGGGGGGGCTGGAGATACGCAGTATTTT.

This clonotype was found many times. The chain is built from TRBV28 and TRBJ2-7; no clear D gene. Germline CDR1 reads MDHEN; CDR2 reads SYDVKM. The CDR3 is 13 residues long. V dropped 3 bases and J dropped 2 bases, with 8 bases sitting between them. CDR3 amino acids: CASSFGGPYEQYF. The CDR3 bases are TGTGCCAGCAGTTTCGGCGGTCCCTACGAGCAGTACTTC.